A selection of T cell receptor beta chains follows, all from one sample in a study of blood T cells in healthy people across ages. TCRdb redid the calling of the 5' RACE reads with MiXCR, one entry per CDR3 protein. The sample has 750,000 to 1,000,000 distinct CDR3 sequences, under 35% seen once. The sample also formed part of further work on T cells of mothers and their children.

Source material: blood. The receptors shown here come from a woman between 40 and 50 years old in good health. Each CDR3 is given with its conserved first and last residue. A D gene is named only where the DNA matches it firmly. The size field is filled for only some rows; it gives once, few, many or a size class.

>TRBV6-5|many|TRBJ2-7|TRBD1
CASSPYFGAGGYEQYF
TGTGCCAGCAGTCCCTACTTTGGGGCAGGGGGCTACGAGCAGTACTTC
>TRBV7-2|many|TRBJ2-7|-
CASSGNRYEQYF
TGTGCCAGCAGCGGTAACAGATACGAGCAGTACTTC
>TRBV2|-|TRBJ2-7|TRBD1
CASSEGQGKVDEQYF
TGTGCCAGCAGTGAAGGACAGGGGAAGGTCGATGAGCAGTACTTC
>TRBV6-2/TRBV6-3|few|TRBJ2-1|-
CASSTPGLDYNEQFF
TGTGCCAGCAGTACTCCGGGACTGGACTACAATGAGCAGTTCTTC
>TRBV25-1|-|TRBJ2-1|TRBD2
CASSEYRGAYNEQFF
TGTGCCAGCAGTGAATACCGGGGGGCCTACAATGAGCAGTTCTTC
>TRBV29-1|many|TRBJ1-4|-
CSAQGGPGEKLFF
TGCAGCGCCCAGGGAGGGCCCGGAGAAAAACTGTTTTTT
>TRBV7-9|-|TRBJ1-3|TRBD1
CASSQDRAAGNTIYF
TGTGCCAGCAGCCAGGACAGGGCAGCTGGAAACACCATATATTTT
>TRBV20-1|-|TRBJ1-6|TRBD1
CSARGQYGQGANSPLHF
TGCAGTGCTAGGGGTCAATATGGACAGGGGGCCAATTCACCCCTCCACTTT
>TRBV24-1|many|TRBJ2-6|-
CATSDPNSGANVLTF
TGTGCCACCAGTGATCCGAACTCTGGGGCCAACGTCCTGACTTTC
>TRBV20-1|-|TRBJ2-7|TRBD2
CSARGGGGRFHEQYF
TGCAGTGCTAGAGGCGGGGGGGGAAGGTTCCACGAGCAGTACTTC
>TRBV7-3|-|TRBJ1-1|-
CASSLNTNTEAFF
TGTGCCAGCAGCTTAAACACAAACACTGAAGCTTTCTTT
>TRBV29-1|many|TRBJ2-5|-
CSVSSSQETQYF
TGCAGCGTTTCGAGCAGCCAAGAGACCCAGTACTTC
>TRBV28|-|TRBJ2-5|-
CASGSGPLQETQYF
TGTGCCAGCGGTTCCGGCCCGCTCCAAGAGACCCAGTACTTC
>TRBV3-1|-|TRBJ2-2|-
CASTQGKGDGELFF
TGTGCCAGCACCCAAGGGAAGGGCGACGGGGAGCTGTTTTTT
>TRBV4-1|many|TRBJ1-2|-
CASSQDDTGKGYTF
TGCGCCAGCAGCCAAGATGATACCGGGAAGGGCTACACCTTC
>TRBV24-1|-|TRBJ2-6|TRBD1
CATSDTGTGAGANVLTF
TGTGCCACCAGTGATACCGGGACAGGGGCTGGGGCCAACGTCCTGACTTTC
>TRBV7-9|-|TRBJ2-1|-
CASSTGAGQFF
TGTGCCAGCAGCACAGGTGCGGGACAGTTCTTC
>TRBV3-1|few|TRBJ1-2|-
CASSQGNSNYGYTF
TGTGCCAGCAGCCAAGGGAACAGTAACTATGGCTACACCTTC
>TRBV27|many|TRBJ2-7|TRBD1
CASSLTWQGAGEQYF
TGTGCCAGCAGTTTAACATGGCAGGGGGCGGGGGAGCAGTACTTC
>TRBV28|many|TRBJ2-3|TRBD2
CASSLERGGADTQYF
TGTGCCAGCAGTTTAGAGCGGGGGGGCGCAGATACGCAGTATTTT
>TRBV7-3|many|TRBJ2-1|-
CASSSGEANEQFF
TGTGCCAGCAGCTCAGGGGAGGCAAATGAGCAGTTCTTC
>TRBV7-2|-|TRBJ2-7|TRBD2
CASSLSPGLAGGRLYF
TGTGCCAGCAGCCTAAGTCCGGGACTAGCGGGGGGACGGTTGTACTTC
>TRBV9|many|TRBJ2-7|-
CASSVAPQGLYEQYF
TGTGCCAGCAGCGTAGCCCCCCAGGGCCTCTACGAGCAGTACTTC
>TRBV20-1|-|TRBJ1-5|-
CSANFPSGPQPQHF
TGCAGTGCTAATTTCCCGTCGGGGCCTCAGCCCCAGCATTTT
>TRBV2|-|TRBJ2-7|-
CASSEPETYEQYF
TGTGCCAGCAGTGAACCAGAAACCTACGAGCAGTACTTC
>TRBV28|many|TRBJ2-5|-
CASSLFWDGQETQYF
TGTGCCAGCAGTTTATTTTGGGACGGACAAGAGACCCAGTACTTC
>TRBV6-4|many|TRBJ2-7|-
CASSDGGYYEQYF
TGTGCCAGCAGTGACGGCGGCTACTACGAGCAGTACTTC
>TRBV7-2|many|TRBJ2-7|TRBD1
CASRLGQGPFYEQYF
TGTGCCAGCAGACTCGGACAGGGGCCCTTCTACGAGCAGTACTTC
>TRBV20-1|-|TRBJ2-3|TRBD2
CSARPLAGSTDTQYF
TGCAGTGCTAGACCCCTAGCGGGGAGCACAGATACGCAGTATTTT
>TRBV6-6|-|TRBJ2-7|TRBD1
CASTYGTEGYEQYF
TGTGCCAGCACCTACGGGACAGAGGGTTACGAGCAGTACTTC
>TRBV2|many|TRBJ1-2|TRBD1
CASIPGQGIYGYTF
TGTGCCAGCATCCCGGGACAGGGAATCTATGGCTACACCTTC
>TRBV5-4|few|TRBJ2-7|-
CASSPGTSSSYNEQYF
TGTGCCAGCAGCCCTGGGACTTCCTCCTCCTACAATGAGCAGTACTTC
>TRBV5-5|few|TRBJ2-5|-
CASSLRVFQETQYF
TGTGCCAGCAGCTTGCGGGTTTTCCAAGAGACCCAGTACTTC
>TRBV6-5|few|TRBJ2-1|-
CASSSQGGYNEQFF
TGTGCCAGCAGCTCTCAGGGTGGGTACAATGAGCAGTTCTTC
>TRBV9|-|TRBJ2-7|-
CASSVGGQNYKQYF
TGTGCCAGCAGCGTAGGTGGGCAGAACTACAAGCAGTACTTC
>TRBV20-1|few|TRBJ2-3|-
CSADRSDTQYF
TGCAGTGCTGACCGGTCAGATACGCAGTATTTT
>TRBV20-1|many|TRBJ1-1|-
CSARAVLQGGTTEAFF
TGCAGTGCTAGAGCAGTCCTACAGGGCGGGACCACTGAAGCTTTCTTT
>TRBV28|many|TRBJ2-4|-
CASSEGVYIQYF
TGTGCCAGCAGTGAAGGGGTGTACATTCAGTACTTC
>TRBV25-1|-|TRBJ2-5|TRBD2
CASSGIGLAGSETQYF
TGTGCCAGCAGTGGGATCGGACTAGCGGGGTCGGAGACCCAGTACTTC
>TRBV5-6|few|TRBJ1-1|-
CASSRDFPRNTEAFF
TGTGCCAGCAGCCGGGACTTCCCTCGGAACACTGAAGCTTTCTTT
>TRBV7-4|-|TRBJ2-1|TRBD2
CASSPGLLSNEQFF
TGTGCCAGCAGCCCGGGACTACTAAGCAATGAGCAGTTCTTC
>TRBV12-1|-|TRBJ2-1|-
CASSLWLGSGNEQFF
TGTGCCAGCAGCTTGTGGCTGGGGTCTGGAAATGAGCAGTTCTTC
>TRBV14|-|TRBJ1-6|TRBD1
CASSTGTGGPPLHF
TGTGCCAGCAGCACAGGGACAGGGGGCCCACCCCTCCACTTT
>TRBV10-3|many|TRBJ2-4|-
CAISDPGSTAKNIQYF
TGTGCCATCAGTGACCCAGGGAGTACGGCCAAAAACATTCAGTACTTC
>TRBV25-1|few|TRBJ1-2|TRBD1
CASSESPGQDNYGYTF
TGTGCCAGCAGTGAATCCCCGGGACAGGATAACTATGGCTACACCTTC
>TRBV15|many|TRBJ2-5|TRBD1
CATSRQGVLGETQYF
TGTGCCACCAGCAGGCAGGGGGTATTGGGAGAGACCCAGTACTTC
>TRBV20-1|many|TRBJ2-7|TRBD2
CSARHRRGTYEQYF
TGCAGTGCTAGACACAGGCGGGGGACCTACGAGCAGTACTTC
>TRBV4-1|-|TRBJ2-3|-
CASSHPTTGIYTQYF
TGCGCCAGCAGCCACCCGACGACGGGGATATATACGCAGTATTTT
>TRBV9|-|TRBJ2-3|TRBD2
CASSIPQGSGVIADTQYF
TGTGCCAGCAGCATTCCACAGGGTAGCGGGGTAATTGCAGATACGCAGTATTTT
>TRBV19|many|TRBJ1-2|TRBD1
CASSKTGTGAGYTF
TGTGCCAGTAGTAAAACCGGGACAGGGGCTGGCTACACCTTC